This TCR beta chain was identified during a study of cytomegalovirus exposure and HLA in healthy donors. Study-wide points: Sequencing likely produced, as an artifact, a cluster of highly shared sequence variants. In vitro checks showed that a few CMV-associated chains really do target CMV antigens.

PCR involved 60 Vbeta and 13 Jbeta primers. Produced via immunoSEQ multiplex PCR; TCRdb's table is partial and in-frame only. There are some 120,000 clones in the sample; around 8.5% occur only once, and 5.5% lies in the top ten. As regards this clone: Its antigen remains unknown.

The sequencing input was PBMCs. This clonotype originated in a man aged 35-49 years in good health and CMV-seronegative.

In DNA, the CDR3 is TGTGCCAGCACAGGGTTCCCAGGGAAACAGCCCCAGCATTTT. Its translation is CASTGFPGKQPQHF. The genes are TRBV2 and TRBJ1-5, with TRBD1 as a possible D gene (5 bases). Germline lookup yields CDR1 SNHLY and CDR2 FYNNEI. Trimming left V 7 bases short and J 7 bases short, with 17 bases between. The CDR3 is 14 amino acids.